These T cell receptor beta chains were read from a single sample in a study of identical twins. TCRdb redid the calling of the 5' RACE reads with MiXCR, one entry per CDR3 protein. In the table there are roughly 500,000 distinct CDR3 sequences, about 20% of which are singletons. These sequences were also reported in another study, on T cells expressing NK-cell markers.

Sequenced: CD4+ T cells sorted from blood. The receptors stem from a woman under 30 in good health. The CDR3 runs from the conserved cysteine through the conserved F or W. D genes are given only for firm matches. Rows may omit the clone size; those that give it use once, few, many or a size class.

clone size: few
V gene: TRBV4-3
J gene: TRBJ1-2
D gene: -
CDR3 DNA: TGCGCCAGCAGCCAAGTGGCAAACAGGGTCTATGGCTACACCTTC
CDR3 protein: CASSQVANRVYGYTF

clone size: few
V gene: TRBV4-3
J gene: TRBJ2-7
D gene: TRBD1
CDR3 DNA: TGCGCCAGCAGCCAAGAGGGACAGGCTTCCTACGAGCAGTACTTC
CDR3 protein: CASSQEGQASYEQYF

clone size: -
V gene: TRBV6-1
J gene: TRBJ2-1
D gene: -
CDR3 DNA: TGTGCCAGCAGTCGCACTGAGGGCCTGAGCAATGAGCAGTTCTTC
CDR3 protein: CASSRTEGLSNEQFF

clone size: -
V gene: TRBV20-1
J gene: TRBJ2-7
D gene: TRBD1
CDR3 DNA: TGCAGTGCTAAGGGGACAGGTACCCGCGAGCAGTACTTC
CDR3 protein: CSAKGTGTREQYF

clone size: few
V gene: TRBV5-1
J gene: TRBJ2-3
D gene: -
CDR3 DNA: TGCGCCAGCAGCTTTGGGTCCGGCACAGATACGCAGTATTTT
CDR3 protein: CASSFGSGTDTQYF

clone size: -
V gene: TRBV5-4
J gene: TRBJ2-3
D gene: -
CDR3 DNA: TGTGCCAGCAGCCGCACGGCCAGGGGCGGGACAGATACGCAGTATTTT
CDR3 protein: CASSRTARGGTDTQYF

clone size: few
V gene: TRBV6-5
J gene: TRBJ1-1
D gene: TRBD1
CDR3 DNA: TGTGCCAGCAGCGGGACAGCACTCGAAGCTTTCTTT
CDR3 protein: CASSGTALEAFF

clone size: -
V gene: TRBV5-6
J gene: TRBJ2-4
D gene: TRBD1
CDR3 DNA: TGTGCCAGCAGCCCGGGACAGGGTCGGGACATTCAGTACTTC
CDR3 protein: CASSPGQGRDIQYF

clone size: -
V gene: TRBV7-8
J gene: TRBJ1-2
D gene: -
CDR3 DNA: TGTGCCAGCAGCCCGGACAGCGGCCTCTATGGCTACACCTTC
CDR3 protein: CASSPDSGLYGYTF

clone size: few
V gene: TRBV5-1
J gene: TRBJ2-5
D gene: -
CDR3 DNA: TGCGCCAGCAGCTTGGGGCTAACCGGAGAGACCCAGTACTTC
CDR3 protein: CASSLGLTGETQYF

clone size: -
V gene: TRBV24-1
J gene: TRBJ2-3
D gene: TRBD1
CDR3 DNA: TGTGCCACCAGTGAACAACAGGGGGATACGCAGTATTTT
CDR3 protein: CATSEQQGDTQYF

clone size: -
V gene: TRBV6-2/TRBV6-3
J gene: TRBJ2-1
D gene: -
CDR3 DNA: TGTGCCACCCTTCTTACCAATGAGCAGTTCTTC
CDR3 protein: CATLLTNEQFF

clone size: many
V gene: TRBV29-1
J gene: TRBJ1-4
D gene: -
CDR3 DNA: TGCAGCGTCGCTTTATCGTCGAATGAAAAACTGTTTTTT
CDR3 protein: CSVALSSNEKLFF

clone size: -
V gene: TRBV5-1
J gene: TRBJ2-5
D gene: -
CDR3 DNA: TGCGCCAGCAGCTTGAGATTTCGATCGGGGCTTAGGGAGACCCAGTACTTC
CDR3 protein: CASSLRFRSGLRETQYF

clone size: once
V gene: TRBV5-1
J gene: TRBJ2-4
D gene: TRBD1
CDR3 DNA: TGCGCCAGCAGCTGGGGACAGGCAGAGGGGGACATTCAGTACTTC
CDR3 protein: CASSWGQAEGDIQYF

clone size: few
V gene: TRBV12-3/TRBV12-4
J gene: TRBJ2-1
D gene: -
CDR3 DNA: TGTGCCAGCAGTTTACTCCGGGGACGCTCCTACAATGAGCAGTTCTTC
CDR3 protein: CASSLLRGRSYNEQFF

clone size: -
V gene: TRBV9
J gene: TRBJ2-7
D gene: -
CDR3 DNA: TGTGCCAGCAGCGTAGCCAGTTATGACGAGCAGTACTTC
CDR3 protein: CASSVASYDEQYF

clone size: -
V gene: TRBV6-5
J gene: TRBJ2-7
D gene: -
CDR3 DNA: TGTGCCAGCAGTTCCAGCAGGGAAGGCTACGAGCAGTACTTC
CDR3 protein: CASSSSREGYEQYF

clone size: few
V gene: TRBV29-1
J gene: TRBJ2-5
D gene: -
CDR3 DNA: TGCAGCGTTTTATGGCAACAAGAGACCCAGTACTTC
CDR3 protein: CSVLWQQETQYF

clone size: few
V gene: TRBV6-2/TRBV6-3
J gene: TRBJ2-7
D gene: TRBD2
CDR3 DNA: TGTGCCAGCAGTTACTCCGGCCAGCGGGAGGGCGACGAGCAGTACTTC
CDR3 protein: CASSYSGQREGDEQYF

clone size: few
V gene: TRBV10-3
J gene: TRBJ2-1
D gene: -
CDR3 DNA: TGTGCCATCAGTGCCCAGCGGCACTCCTACAATGAGCAGTTCTTC
CDR3 protein: CAISAQRHSYNEQFF

clone size: -
V gene: TRBV5-5
J gene: TRBJ1-5
D gene: -
CDR3 DNA: TGTGCCAGCAGCCGAACCCCCGAAAGGGAACAGCCCCAGCATTTT
CDR3 protein: CASSRTPEREQPQHF

clone size: many
V gene: TRBV6-1
J gene: TRBJ1-5
D gene: -
CDR3 DNA: TGTGCCAGCAGCCCACACGGGAAATCGTTTAATCAGCCCCAGCATTTT
CDR3 protein: CASSPHGKSFNQPQHF

clone size: -
V gene: TRBV12-3/TRBV12-4
J gene: TRBJ2-1
D gene: TRBD1
CDR3 DNA: TGTGCCAGCAGCCGCAGACAGGGGTGGGGGGTCTACAATGAGCAGTTCTTC
CDR3 protein: CASSRRQGWGVYNEQFF

clone size: -
V gene: TRBV29-1
J gene: TRBJ2-4
D gene: -
CDR3 DNA: TGCAGCGGACTAAATCTGGCTAAAAACATTCAGTACTTC
CDR3 protein: CSGLNLAKNIQYF

clone size: few
V gene: TRBV29-1
J gene: TRBJ2-7
D gene: -
CDR3 DNA: TGCAGCGCGAGCAGGGGAAGGGACGAGCAGTACTTC
CDR3 protein: CSASRGRDEQYF

clone size: few
V gene: TRBV27
J gene: TRBJ1-6
D gene: TRBD1
CDR3 DNA: TGTGCCAGCAGTTGGCAGGGGGTAAATTTTAATTCACCCCTCCACTTT
CDR3 protein: CASSWQGVNFNSPLHF

clone size: -
V gene: TRBV6-1
J gene: TRBJ2-7
D gene: -
CDR3 DNA: TGTGCCAGCAGGAACAGACCCGGGACCGGGCCCTACGAGCAGTACTTC
CDR3 protein: CASRNRPGTGPYEQYF

clone size: many
V gene: TRBV6-1
J gene: TRBJ2-3
D gene: -
CDR3 DNA: TGTGCCAGCAGACGCCTCCGAAGCACAGATACGCAGTATTTT
CDR3 protein: CASRRLRSTDTQYF

clone size: -
V gene: TRBV2
J gene: TRBJ2-3
D gene: TRBD1
CDR3 DNA: TGTGCCACGGGCACGGGACAGGGGGCCCCAGATACGCAGTATTTT
CDR3 protein: CATGTGQGAPDTQYF

clone size: few
V gene: TRBV9
J gene: TRBJ1-2
D gene: -
CDR3 DNA: TGTGCCAGCAGCGGGCCTGGGGGCGACAGCTCTCGGGGCTACACCTTC
CDR3 protein: CASSGPGGDSSRGYTF

clone size: -
V gene: TRBV6-1
J gene: TRBJ2-1
D gene: TRBD2
CDR3 DNA: TGTGCCAGCACGATCGGGACTAGCGGCAACAATGAGCAGTTCTTC
CDR3 protein: CASTIGTSGNNEQFF

clone size: -
V gene: TRBV3-1
J gene: TRBJ1-5
D gene: -
CDR3 DNA: TGTGCCAGCAGCCAAGCGGGGTTCAATCAGCCCCAGCATTTT
CDR3 protein: CASSQAGFNQPQHF

clone size: -
V gene: TRBV4-2
J gene: TRBJ2-1
D gene: TRBD2
CDR3 DNA: TGTGCCAGCAGCCGGAGCGGGGGGGCCGATGAGCAGTTCTTC
CDR3 protein: CASSRSGGADEQFF

clone size: few
V gene: TRBV9
J gene: TRBJ1-4
D gene: -
CDR3 DNA: TGTGCCAGCAGCGTCACAGGGATCACTAATGAAAAACTGTTTTTT
CDR3 protein: CASSVTGITNEKLFF

clone size: -
V gene: TRBV20-1
J gene: TRBJ2-2
D gene: TRBD2
CDR3 DNA: TGCAGTGCTAGAAGAACTAGCGGGGGGAACACCGGGGAGCTGTTTTTT
CDR3 protein: CSARRTSGGNTGELFF

clone size: -
V gene: TRBV20-1
J gene: TRBJ2-1
D gene: TRBD2
CDR3 DNA: TGCAGTGCTAGGTTACTAGCGGTCTACAATGAGCAGTTCTTC
CDR3 protein: CSARLLAVYNEQFF

clone size: few
V gene: TRBV25-1
J gene: TRBJ2-7
D gene: -
CDR3 DNA: TGTGCCAGCAGTGGCACAGGGAAGTGGTACGAGCAGTACTTC
CDR3 protein: CASSGTGKWYEQYF

clone size: once
V gene: TRBV19
J gene: TRBJ2-3
D gene: -
CDR3 DNA: TGTGCCAGTACCTCCGGCGCAGCTGGGACAGATACGCAGTATTTT
CDR3 protein: CASTSGAAGTDTQYF

clone size: -
V gene: TRBV5-1
J gene: TRBJ1-1
D gene: -
CDR3 DNA: TGCGCCAGCAGCTTGGCTTATCAGAAGAGGGGCATGAACACTGAAGCTTTCTTT
CDR3 protein: CASSLAYQKRGMNTEAFF

clone size: few
V gene: TRBV20-1
J gene: TRBJ2-3
D gene: -
CDR3 DNA: TGCAGTGCTCCCCTCCAAAGTGGAGATACGCAGTATTTT
CDR3 protein: CSAPLQSGDTQYF

clone size: -
V gene: TRBV10-2
J gene: TRBJ2-3
D gene: TRBD2
CDR3 DNA: TGCGCCAGCAAACTCCTTAGCGGGAGAAGCACAGATACGCAGTATTTT
CDR3 protein: CASKLLSGRSTDTQYF

clone size: few
V gene: TRBV20-1
J gene: TRBJ2-1
D gene: TRBD2
CDR3 DNA: TGCAGTGCTGGAAGGGCGGGAGGGCCTATTCGAGATGAGCAGTTCTTC
CDR3 protein: CSAGRAGGPIRDEQFF

clone size: -
V gene: TRBV21-1
J gene: TRBJ2-7
D gene: -
CDR3 DNA: TGTGCCAGCAGCAAACGGGGCCACTCCTACGAGCAGTACTTC
CDR3 protein: CASSKRGHSYEQYF

clone size: once
V gene: TRBV5-1
J gene: TRBJ1-4
D gene: TRBD1
CDR3 DNA: TGCGCCAGTAGACCCGGGACAGAGCTACGAAAACTGTTTTTT
CDR3 protein: CASRPGTELRKLFF